This T cell receptor beta chain was sequenced for a study of Ad26.COV2.S vaccination and SARS-CoV-2 variants. Germline V gene data show CDR1 as SGHNT and CDR2 as YYREEE (reference sequence). J was trimmed by 7 bases and V by 4 bases; bases with no gene match: 12. There are 16 residues in the CDR3. Assay: immunoSEQ multiplex PCR; the TCRdb copy retains only in-frame clones and omits some. This table holds about 220,000 clones, 88% found once. As to treatment: roughly 18 received Ad26.COV2.S at low or high dose, single or two shots; 5 received placebo; per-sample allocation not given. Specimens were obtained on day 63 following the first vaccine or placebo injection.

The sample here was peripheral blood, taken in a trial of Ad26.COV2.S vaccine versus placebo. The receptor's source is a person aged 18-65 years who received the Ad26.COV2.S COVID-19 vaccine or a placebo. The V and J genes are TRBV5-4 and TRBJ2-1; 9 bases are a match to TRBD1. CDR3 loop: CASSDPTGGTGNEQFF. In DNA form, the CDR3 reads TGTGCCAGCAGCGATCCGACAGGGGGGACTGGGAATGAGCAGTTCTTC.